This record covers a single T cell receptor beta chain. Its antigen is undetermined. The sample belongs to a study of cytomegalovirus exposure and HLA in healthy donors. The study, taken as a whole, reports: As a later analysis showed, a missense DCLRE1C variant was linked to trimming of TCR beta V- and J-genes. Reports indicated that the classifier achieved high specificity and sensitivity in diagnosing cytomegalovirus status. CMV serostatus was the only recorded immune exposure for donors.

Regarding donors, all were healthy bone marrow donors. Germline CDR1 is MNHEY and CDR2 is SMNVEV (reference sequence). The CDR3 sequence is 14 residues long. Germline trimming cut 6 bases from V and 2 bases from J; bases unmatched to any gene: 4. PCR was performed using 60 Vbeta and 13 Jbeta primers. Sequencing used immunoSEQ multiplex PCR; TCRdb keeps in-frame clones, though not all of them. The sample contains some 250,000 clones, roughly 80% of which appear only once. V gene TRBV27 combines with J gene TRBJ2-7; 10 bases line up with TRBD1. The receptor was derived from a woman aged 40-49 years in good health and CMV-seropositive. Sample: PBMCs. CDR3: CASRGTGVTYEQYF. DNA for the CDR3: TGTGCCAGCAGAGGGACAGGGGTCACCTACGAGCAGTACTTC.